This TCR beta chain was identified during a study of technical replicates of blood from several donors. CDR1 and CDR2 from the germline V gene are SGHVS and FQNEAQ. Germline trimming cut 5 bases from V and 11 bases from J; bases unmatched to any gene: 11. The CDR3 covers 15 residues. Repertoires were generated with immunoSEQ multiplex PCR, while TCRdb's copy carries only in-frame clones and drops some. This sample yields about 79,000 clones, of which approximately 94% are seen a single time; about 0.26% belongs to the top ten. Material: T cells isolated from PBMCs. The chain uses TRBV7-8 and TRBJ1-6; TRBD1 agrees at 8 bases. The receptor's source is a human donor in good health. Here the CDR3 DNA reads TGTGCCAGCAGCCAAGGGTCAGGGGGCGGTACACCCCTCCACTTT. Amino acids: CASSQGSGGGTPLHF.